Each of the 18 T cell receptor beta chains below was sequenced from the same sample in a study of CD8 T cells in ankylosing spondylitis. TCRdb processed the 5' RACE reads anew with MiXCR; each CDR3 protein has one entry. Of roughly 230,000 distinct CDR3 sequences in the sample, over 9.5% were seen once. Sequenced material: blood, either unsorted or a sorted T cell fraction (not recorded which). The receptors originated from a male donor with ankylosing spondylitis or in good health (not recorded which).

The table lists this clonotype with many counts. V gene TRBV12-3 or TRBV12-4 combines with J gene TRBJ1-2; D is ambiguous. CDR3 length equals 12 residues. Trimming cost V 6 bases and J 7 bases, with 12 bases left between them. The CDR3 loop reads CASRHPKGGYTF. CDR3 DNA sequence: TGTGCCAGCAGACATCCGAAAGGTGGCTACACCTTC.

This sequence joins TRBV10-3 and TRBJ2-3; the D gene is possibly TRBD1 (6 bases). Germline CDR1 is ENHRY and CDR2 is SYGVKD. This CDR3 spans 12 amino acids. Between the trimmed V and J ends, which lost 9 bases and 10 bases, there was a span of 17 bases. The CDR3 sequence: CAMGATPDAQYF. The CDR3 coding sequence is TGTGCCATGGGGGCGACCCCGGATGCGCAGTATTTT.

Many counts were recorded for this clonotype. This chain connects TRBV2 to TRBJ2-2; maybe TRBD1 (6 bases). The CDR3 length is 13 residues. Trimming took off 3 bases at V and 6 bases at J, with 8 bases between the two ends. Germline-derived CDR1 and CDR2 are SNHLY and FYNNEI. The CDR3 here is CASSEDRAGELFF. Here the CDR3 DNA reads TGTGCCAGCAGTGAGGACAGAGCCGGGGAGCTGTTTTTT.

The sample holds many counts of this clonotype. The rearrangement joins TRBV7-9 to TRBJ2-3; TRBD2 is a possible D gene (6 bases). This CDR3 is built from 12 residues. Germline loops: CDR1 SEHNR, CDR2 FQNEAQ (reference sequence). V was trimmed by 6 bases and J by 6 bases, leaving 10 bases between them. DNA for the CDR3: TGTGCCAGCAGTTGGGACTTCGATACGCAGTATTTT. It translates to CASSWDFDTQYF.

The rearrangement uses TRBV20-1 and TRBJ2-1, with D possibly called TRBD1 or TRBD2 (6 bases each). This CDR3 region has 14 residues. The germline V gene has CDR1 DFQATT and CDR2 SNEGSKA (reference sequence). Trimming removed 8 bases at V and 0 bases at J, with 14 bases between. The CDR3 bases are TGCAGTTCCCGGGGGCCGAGCTCCTACAATGAGCAGTTCTTC. Translating it yields CSSRGPSSYNEQFF.

This clonotype has a count of ten or more. CDR3 coding DNA: TGTGCCAGCAGGGAAACCGGGACAGGTGGTGAAAAACTGTTTTTT. Protein product: CASRETGTGGEKLFF. The genes are TRBV25-1 and TRBJ1-4, with 8 bases aligning to TRBD1. CDR3 length: 15 residues. Germline values: CDR1 MGHDK, CDR2 SYGVNS. V was pared by 6 bases and J by 7 bases, with 10 bases of the junction left unmatched.

V usage is TRBV6-1 and J usage is TRBJ2-5; D might be TRBD1 (6 bases). The CDR3 spans 13 residues. The germline V gene encodes CDR1 MNHNS and CDR2 SASEGT. The V gene lost 5 bases and the J gene lost 7 bases, with 14 bases spanning the gap. CDR3 bases: TGTGCCAGCAGTCTCCAGGGGTCAGGGACCCAGTACTTC. Encoded protein: CASSLQGSGTQYF.

This clonotype was recorded at least ten times. The rearrangement links TRBV4-2 to TRBJ2-2, with 8 bases aligning to TRBD2. The germline V gene has CDR1 LGHNA and CDR2 YNFKEQ. The CDR3 has 18 residues. The V segment lost 4 bases and the J segment 2 bases; nucleotides outside the gene matches: 12. The CDR3 region has the DNA TGTGCCAGCAGCCTCCGGATTAGCGGGGTCGGCAACACCGGGGAGCTGTTTTTT. Its translation: CASSLRISGVGNTGELFF.

In this sample, this clonotype turned up many times. The rearrangement joins TRBV10-2 to TRBJ2-5; TRBD1 matches 11 bases. Germline CDR1 WSHSY, CDR2 SAAADI. The CDR3 runs to 14 residues. V lost 6 bases to trimming and J lost 4 bases; unmatched junction nucleotides: 4. CDR3 loop: CASRGDRGRETQYF. The CDR3 coding sequence is TGCGCCAGCAGGGGGGACAGGGGGAGAGAGACCCAGTACTTC.

This clonotype was counted at least ten times. The chain employs TRBV5-6 and TRBJ2-1; 11 bases agree with TRBD2. V was clipped by 1 base and J by 7 bases; unmatched bases: 4. In germline, CDR1 is SGHDT, CDR2 YYEEEE. The CDR3 totals 15 residues. The chain's CDR3 is CASSLPSGGRNEQFF. CDR3 coding DNA: TGTGCCAGCAGCTTGCCTAGCGGGGGGCGGAATGAGCAGTTCTTC.

This clonotype was observed many times. The V gene is TRBV6-2 or TRBV6-3, the J gene TRBJ2-2, with 13 bases identical to TRBD2. Germline lookup yields CDR1 MNHEY and CDR2 SVGEGT. V lost 7 bases and J lost 4; bases outside the gene matches: 12. The CDR3 is 18 residues long. CDR3 amino acids: CASKLGTSGAESTGELFF. The CDR3 bases are TGTGCCAGCAAACTCGGGACTAGCGGGGCGGAGAGCACCGGGGAGCTGTTTTTT.

V gene TRBV5-1 combines with J gene TRBJ1-1; maybe TRBD1 (6 bases). Germline V gene lookup returns CDR1 SGHRS and CDR2 YFSETQ. There are 14 residues in the CDR3. Between the trimmed V and J ends, which lost 2 bases and 4 bases, there was a span of 12 bases. CDR3 residues: CASSLAGAGTEAFF. As DNA, the CDR3 is TGCGCCAGCAGCTTAGCGGGGGCTGGCACTGAAGCTTTCTTT. Full variable domain (outside the CDR3, taken from reference TRBV5-1 and TRBJ1-1): KAGVTQTPRYLIKTRGQQVTLSCSPISGHRSVSWYQQTPGQGLQFLFEYFSETQRNKGNFPGRFSGRQFSNSRSEMNVSTLELGDSALYLCASSLAGAGTEAFFGQGTRLTVV.

This clonotype was recorded many times. The genes are TRBV3-1 and TRBJ2-1; either TRBD1 or TRBD2 may fit D (5 bases each). This CDR3 contains 15 residues. Germline assignment: CDR1 LGHDT and CDR2 YNNKEL (reference sequence). Trimming left V 0 bases short and J 4 bases short, with 10 bases between. CDR3 residues: CASSQDGGLYNEQFF. CDR3 nucleotides: TGTGCCAGCAGCCAAGATGGGGGTTTGTACAATGAGCAGTTCTTC.

This clonotype turned up a few times. This sequence joins TRBV2 and TRBJ2-2; 10 bases align to TRBD2. Germline-derived CDR1 and CDR2 are SNHLY and FYNNEI. After removal of 7 bases from V and 7 bases from J, the junction contained 6 bases not matched to a gene. CDR3 length equals 14 residues. CDR3 coding DNA: TGTGCCAGCACCCAGCGGGAGGGAGGCGGGGAGCTGTTTTTT. Translation: CASTQREGGGELFF. The full variable domain, its missing parts supplied by reference TRBV2 and TRBJ2-2, is EPEVTQTPSHQVTQMGQEVILRCVPISNHLYFYWYRQILGQKVEFLVSFYNNEISEKSEIFDDQFSVERPDGSNFTLKIRSTKLEDSAMYFCASTQREGGGELFFGEGSRLTVL.

In this sample, this clonotype turned up many times. The chain combines TRBV6-5 with TRBJ2-1; 7 positions agree with TRBD1. Germline CDR1 is MNHEY and CDR2 is SVGAGI. The CDR3 consists of 14 residues. The ends lost 2 bases at V and 2 bases at J; junction bases unmatched: 0. DNA for the CDR3: TGTGCCAGCAGTTACGGGACAGCCTACAATGAGCAGTTCTTC. This codes for CASSYGTAYNEQFF.

This clonotype was counted ten times or more. The chain uses TRBV5-1 and TRBJ2-1; 7 nucleotides align to TRBD2. Germline V CDR1 and CDR2: SGHRS, YFSETQ. This CDR3 contains 15 residues. V gave up 1 base and J gave up 5 bases; unmatched junction bases: 6. CDR3 in DNA: TGCGCCAGCAGCTTGATCCCCGGGACTAACAATGAGCAGTTCTTC. Protein: CASSLIPGTNNEQFF.

The chain employs TRBV12-3 or TRBV12-4 and TRBJ1-2; D unclear. CDR3 length: 14 amino acids. V was clipped by 1 base and J by 2 bases, with 8 bases between them. CDR3 region: CASSLGGANYGYTF. CDR3 DNA: TGTGCCAGCAGTTTAGGAGGAGCCAACTATGGCTACACCTTC.

The table lists this clonotype with a few counts. This chain connects TRBV7-9 to TRBJ1-3, with D unresolved. In germline, CDR1 is SEHNR, CDR2 FQNEAQ (reference sequence). The CDR3 spans 16 residues. V lost 0 bases and J lost 2, with 11 bases in between. The CDR3 nucleotides are TGTGCCAGCAGCTTAGCCGAACATTTGACTGGAAACACCATATATTTT. Translating it yields CASSLAEHLTGNTIYF.